The 22 T cell receptor beta chains below all came from one sample that was sequenced in a study of blood T cell repertoires in COVID-19. Produced via immunoSEQ multiplex PCR; TCRdb's table is partial and in-frame only. The profile shows 35,000 to 40,000 clones, nearly 90% of them singletons. Material: peripheral blood. These TCRs come from a man in his 60s with active or convalescent COVID-19.

In its sample, this clone was seen once. V and J are TRBV18 and TRBJ2-5; D may be TRBD1 (7 bases). The CDR3 spans 15 residues. The V and J ends lost 3 bases and 3 bases respectively, with 14 bases between them. Germline CDR1 and CDR2: KGHSH and LQKENI. The CDR3 reads CASSPGTRGEETQYF. The CDR3 DNA is TGTGCCAGCTCACCGGGGACCAGGGGGGAAGAGACCCAGTACTTC.

This chain links TRBV18 with TRBJ1-1; D unresolved. Germline CDR1 and CDR2: KGHSH and LQKENI. This CDR3 has 15 amino acids. The V end was cut by 4 bases, the J end by 5 bases, with 17 bases between. This CDR3 is CASSLNGLPWTEAFF. In DNA form, the CDR3 reads TGTGCCAGCTCACTTAACGGGTTACCCTGGACTGAAGCTTTCTTT.

This clone has a single count. The rearrangement joins TRBV21-1 to TRBJ2-3; the table names TRBD2, a call not compared with the DNA. TRBV21-1 is an annotated pseudogene. This CDR3 region has 16 residues. The CDR3 is CASSSRAGEAPDTQYF. The CDR3 bases are TGTGCCAGCAGTAGCCGAGCGGGAGAAGCCCCAGATACGCAGTATTTT.

This clone is judged large. V gene TRBV2 combines with J gene TRBJ1-2; D ambiguous. V lost 8 bases and J 3 bases, leaving 10 bases between the germline ends. This CDR3 is 12 amino acids long. Looked up from germline, CDR1 is SNHLY and CDR2 is FYNNEI. The DNA for the CDR3 is TGTGCCAGCGCGGGAGGAGACTATGGCTACACCTTC. Amino acids: CASAGGDYGYTF.

The genes are TRBV6-2 or TRBV6-3 and TRBJ2-1; D is possibly TRBD1 (5 bases). The germline CDR1 and CDR2 sequences are MNHEY and SVGEGT. This CDR3 comprises 16 residues. With 1 base removed from V and 1 base from J, the gap between germline ends came to 11 bases. The CDR3 sequence is CASSYFRQGSYNEQFF. CDR3 nucleotides: TGTGCCAGCAGTTACTTTCGGCAGGGTTCCTACAATGAGCAGTTCTTC.

This clone was counted once. The chain combines TRBV10-3 with TRBJ1-3, with a possible D match to TRBD1 (5 bases). The germline V and J ends were trimmed by 9 bases and 0 bases, with 12 bases remaining between them. The germline V gene has CDR1 ENHRY and CDR2 SYGVKD. The CDR3 covers 14 residues. CDR3 DNA sequence: TGTGCCATAAAAGACAGCTTCTCTGGAAACACCATATATTTT. Amino acids: CAIKDSFSGNTIYF.

This clone was detected a few times. V gene TRBV25-1 combines with J gene TRBJ2-2; 7 nucleotides agree with TRBD2. Unmatched junction bases numbered 5, after V lost 7 bases and J lost 3 bases. Per germline, CDR1 MGHDK and CDR2 SYGVNS. This CDR3 is built from 14 residues. In nucleotides, the CDR3 is TGTGCCAGCACTAGCGGATACTACACCGGGGAGCTGTTTTTT. Translating it yields CASTSGYYTGELFF.

This chain uses TRBV7-9 with TRBJ1-1; 8 bases fit TRBD1. This CDR3 region has 17 residues. Germline CDR1 and CDR2: SEHNR and FQNEAQ (reference sequence). V trimming: 2 bases; J trimming: 2 bases; junction bases outside the gene matches: 10. CDR3 coding DNA: TGTGCCAGCAGCTTAATAAGACAGGGGCGATTCAACACTGAAGCTTTCTTT. This translates into CASSLIRQGRFNTEAFF. Based on the CDR3 plus reference TRBV7-9 and TRBJ1-1, the full variable domain is DTGVSQNPRHKITKRGQNVTFRCDPISEHNRLYWYRQTLGQGPEFLTYFQNEAQLEKSRLLSDRFSAERPKGSFSTLEIQRTEQGDSAMYLCASSLIRQGRFNTEAFFGQGTRLTVV.

CDR3 sequence: CASSQASEQFF. CDR3 bases: TGTGCCAGCAGCCAAGCTAGTGAGCAGTTCTTC. The chain couples TRBV3-1 (or the pseudogene TRBV3-2) to TRBJ2-1; D unclear. Germline CDR1 and CDR2: LGHDT and YNNKEL (reference sequence). The CDR3 runs 11 residues. V was trimmed by 1 base and J by 9 bases, leaving 4 bases between them.

V and J are TRBV24-1 and TRBJ2-1; 9 positions match TRBD2. The V segment lost 4 bases and the J segment 3 bases; nucleotides outside the gene matches: 9. The CDR3 is 17 residues long. Germline V gives CDR1 KGHDR, CDR2 SFDVKD. The CDR3 bases are TGTGCCACCAGTGACCCCCGGGCTAGCGGGAACTACAATGAGCAGTTCTTC. Amino acids: CATSDPRASGNYNEQFF.

V and J are TRBV6-1 and TRBJ2-2, with 7 bases identical to TRBD2. Per germline, CDR1 MNHNS and CDR2 SASEGT. The CDR3 is 20 amino acids. With 4 bases clipped from V and 3 bases from J, the junction kept 20 bases outside the gene matches. CDR3: CASSAIPPGRDGVDTGELFF. CDR3 DNA: TGTGCCAGCAGTGCGATACCCCCGGGGAGGGATGGAGTGGACACCGGGGAGCTGTTTTTT.

V and J are TRBV2 and TRBJ1-1; 7 bases match TRBD1. CDR1 is SNHLY, CDR2 FYNNEI, per germline. This CDR3 contains 15 residues. With V trimmed by 4 bases and J by 3 bases, 8 bases remained unmatched. CDR3 DNA sequence: TGTGCCAGCAGTGTAGGACAGGCGATTTACACTGAAGCTTTCTTT. It specifies CASSVGQAIYTEAFF.

The V call is TRBV11-2, the J call TRBJ2-1; 7 nucleotides agree with TRBD2. The CDR3 is 12 amino acids. J lost 7 bases, V lost 5 bases, and 2 bases had no gene match. The germline V gene encodes CDR1 SGHAT and CDR2 FQNNGV. CDR3 protein: CASSELANEQFF. In nucleotides, the CDR3 is TGTGCCAGCAGCGAACTAGCGAATGAGCAGTTCTTC.

The genes are TRBV7-9 and TRBJ2-5, with 10 bases that match TRBD1. J gave up 5 bases and V 5 bases, and 2 bases lay outside the gene matches. The length of the CDR3 is 13 residues. Germline CDR1 SEHNR, CDR2 FQNEAQ (reference sequence). This chain's CDR3 is CASSRTGGETQYF. The DNA of the CDR3 is TGTGCCAGCAGCCGGACAGGGGGTGAGACCCAGTACTTC.

The chain employs TRBV10-3 and TRBJ1-1; maybe TRBD1 (5 bases). V gave up 10 bases and J gave up 0 bases, with 18 bases separating them. This CDR3 region has 15 residues. Germline loops: CDR1 ENHRY, CDR2 SYGVKD. The CDR3 sequence: CATQQTGDMNTEAFF. The CDR3 DNA follows: TGTGCCACCCAACAAACAGGTGATATGAACACTGAAGCTTTCTTT.

The J gene is TRBJ2-6, the V gene TRBV12-3 or TRBV12-4, with D unclear. This CDR3 region has 13 residues. Trimming left V 4 bases short and J 3 bases short, with 4 bases between. CDR3 in DNA: TGTGCCAGCAGTTACGGTGGGGCCAACGTCCTGACTTTC. Its translation is CASSYGGANVLTF.

The chain combines TRBV27 with TRBJ2-2; D unclear. Germline lookup yields CDR1 MNHEY and CDR2 SMNVEV (reference sequence). The CDR3 is 17 amino acids. V lost 0 bases and J 5 bases, leaving 16 bases between the germline ends. CDR3 bases: TGTGCCAGCAGTTTATCCCGTATGCTAGTCAATACCGGGGAGCTGTTTTTT. Translating it yields CASSLSRMLVNTGELFF.

This clone showed up just a few times. Here the CDR3 DNA reads TGTGCCAGCAGCAAACAGGGGCCCCACAATGAGCAGTTCTTC. Its translation is CASSKQGPHNEQFF. This rearrangement joins TRBV27 to TRBJ2-1, with 7 bases aligning to TRBD1. J was trimmed by 5 bases and V by 6 bases; bases with no gene match: 7. CDR3 size: 14 residues. CDR1 MNHEY and CDR2 SMNVEV come from the germline V gene (reference sequence).

This rearrangement joins TRBV28 to TRBJ2-7; D not resolved. V gave up 4 bases and J gave up 2 bases, with 12 bases separating them. This CDR3 region has 14 residues. Per germline, CDR1 MDHEN and CDR2 SYDVKM. CDR3 in amino acids: CASSSGQPPYEQYF. The DNA for the CDR3 is TGTGCCAGCAGTTCTGGGCAGCCTCCCTACGAGCAGTACTTC.

The genes are TRBV5-1 and TRBJ2-2, with D perhaps TRBD2 (6 bases). The germline CDR1 and CDR2 sequences are SGHRS and YFSETQ. The ends were cut back, 0 bases at V and 4 bases at J, with 13 bases in the middle. This CDR3 has 16 amino acids. The chain's CDR3 is CASSLAGWGVTGELFF. As DNA, the CDR3 is TGCGCCAGCAGCTTGGCCGGTTGGGGGGTCACCGGGGAGCTGTTTTTT.

The gene calls are TRBV9 and TRBJ2-1; TRBD2 agrees at 7 bases. In germline, CDR1 is SGDLS, CDR2 YYNGEE. CDR3 length equals 16 residues. The ends lost 1 base at V and 2 bases at J; junction bases unmatched: 6. CDR3 loop: CASSVSGRATYNEQFF. DNA for the CDR3: TGTGCCAGCAGCGTAAGTGGGAGGGCCACCTACAATGAGCAGTTCTTC.

V is TRBV7-3 and J is TRBJ2-3; no firm D call. Germline V gene sequence: CDR1 SGHTA, CDR2 FQGTGA. The CDR3 sequence is 14 residues long. V was clipped by 2 bases and J by 6 bases, with 12 bases between them. CDR3 bases: TGTGCCAGCAGCTTAGAGCCCGGTCTCGATACGCAGTATTTT. Translation: CASSLEPGLDTQYF.